Listed below are T cell receptor beta chains from one sample, sequenced in a study of shared clonotypes between healthy human individuals. Clones were sequenced by immunoSEQ multiplex PCR, and TCRdb holds only the in-frame ones, with some missing. The sample lists about 2 million clones; less than 95% were seen once. The sample was naive CD8+ T cells sorted from blood. The receptor source for this set is a man in his late teens or twenties in good health. Each CDR3 is given with its conserved first and last residue. Each record gives: CDR3 DNA, CDR3 protein, D gene, J gene, V gene, clone size. The D gene is left open where the match is weak. Expanded clones are given a class, and other clones once, few, many or no size at all.

CDR3nt: TGCGCCAGCAGCCAAGTGCTCGCGGGAGAGACCCAGTACTTC
CDR3aa: CASSQVLAGETQYF
d_gene: .
j_gene: TRBJ2-5
v_gene: TRBV4-1
abundance: .

CDR3nt: TGTGCCAGCAGTTTATCCGGGTACAATGAGCAGTTCTTC
CDR3aa: CASSLSGYNEQFF
d_gene: .
j_gene: TRBJ2-1
v_gene: TRBV28
abundance: .

CDR3nt: TGCAGCGTTGAATTCCAGGGGGTTTATGGCTACACCTTC
CDR3aa: CSVEFQGVYGYTF
d_gene: TRBD1
j_gene: TRBJ1-2
v_gene: TRBV29-1
abundance: .

CDR3nt: TGCGCCAGCAGCCTCGGGACAGTCTCCCAACCCTACGAGCAGTACTTC
CDR3aa: CASSLGTVSQPYEQYF
d_gene: TRBD1
j_gene: TRBJ2-7
v_gene: TRBV4-1
abundance: .

CDR3nt: TGTGCCAGCAGTTACTCGGGGGTTGGCACAGATACGCAGTATTTT
CDR3aa: CASSYSGVGTDTQYF
d_gene: .
j_gene: TRBJ2-3
v_gene: TRBV6-5
abundance: .

CDR3nt: TGTGCCAGCAGTTACCAATGGGCCCAGCGAGAGACCCAGTACTTC
CDR3aa: CASSYQWAQRETQYF
d_gene: .
j_gene: TRBJ2-5
v_gene: TRBV6-5
abundance: .

CDR3nt: TGCGCCAGCAGCCTTGGACAGGGCCTTACGCCCACCGGGGAGCTGTTTTTT
CDR3aa: CASSLGQGLTPTGELFF
d_gene: TRBD1
j_gene: TRBJ2-2
v_gene: TRBV10-1
abundance: .

CDR3nt: TGTGCCAGCAGAACGGACAGCTGGGTCTACGAGCAGTACTTC
CDR3aa: CASRTDSWVYEQYF
d_gene: .
j_gene: TRBJ2-7
v_gene: TRBV2
abundance: .

CDR3nt: TGTGCTAGTGGTTTGAAGGTGGGCGGGGAGCTGTTTTTT
CDR3aa: CASGLKVGGELFF
d_gene: .
j_gene: TRBJ2-2
v_gene: TRBV12-5
abundance: .

CDR3nt: TGTGCCAGCAGTTTCTTGGGGGGAAACACCATATATTTT
CDR3aa: CASSFLGGNTIYF
d_gene: .
j_gene: TRBJ1-3
v_gene: TRBV27
abundance: .

CDR3nt: TGTGCCAGCAGCTTTGACTGGGGCACCTACAATGAGCAGTTCTTC
CDR3aa: CASSFDWGTYNEQFF
d_gene: .
j_gene: TRBJ2-1
v_gene: TRBV7-8
abundance: .

CDR3nt: TGTGCCAGCAGCTATGGGCCGGATACGCAGTATTTT
CDR3aa: CASSYGPDTQYF
d_gene: .
j_gene: TRBJ2-3
v_gene: TRBV6-6
abundance: .

CDR3nt: TGTGCCAGCAGTTCGACAGGCTCCTACGAGCAGTACTTC
CDR3aa: CASSSTGSYEQYF
d_gene: .
j_gene: TRBJ2-7
v_gene: TRBV6-6
abundance: .

CDR3nt: TGTGCCAGCAGCTTGGTGGCCCCCGGGGACTTCCCCTACGAGCAGTACTTC
CDR3aa: CASSLVAPGDFPYEQYF
d_gene: .
j_gene: TRBJ2-7
v_gene: TRBV5-6
abundance: .

CDR3nt: TGCGCCAGCAGCCCCCGGTACGGGCTGTACGAGCAGTACTTC
CDR3aa: CASSPRYGLYEQYF
d_gene: .
j_gene: TRBJ2-7
v_gene: TRBV4-1
abundance: .

CDR3nt: TGTGCCAGCAGCTTCCCAGGGTTTAATTCACCCCTCCACTTT
CDR3aa: CASSFPGFNSPLHF
d_gene: .
j_gene: TRBJ1-6
v_gene: TRBV7-9
abundance: .

CDR3nt: TGTGCCAGCAGAGGACAGGGGGCGGACATTCAGTACTTC
CDR3aa: CASRGQGADIQYF
d_gene: TRBD1
j_gene: TRBJ2-4
v_gene: TRBV6-4
abundance: .

CDR3nt: TGTGCCAGCAGTTACTCGACGGGGTATGGCTACACCTTC
CDR3aa: CASSYSTGYGYTF
d_gene: .
j_gene: TRBJ1-2
v_gene: TRBV6-5
abundance: few

CDR3nt: TGTGCCAGCAGCGTTCGACAGGGGGCCTACTCTGGGGCCAACGTCCTGACTTTC
CDR3aa: CASSVRQGAYSGANVLTF
d_gene: TRBD1
j_gene: TRBJ2-6
v_gene: TRBV7-9
abundance: .

CDR3nt: TGTGCCAGCAGCAGTGAGGGAGGGGGCGAAGGGACCCAGTACTTC
CDR3aa: CASSSEGGGEGTQYF
d_gene: .
j_gene: TRBJ2-5
v_gene: TRBV5-4
abundance: .

CDR3nt: TGTGCCGCGGCCGGGGGGAGCTCCTACGAGCAGTACTTC
CDR3aa: CAAAGGSSYEQYF
d_gene: TRBD2
j_gene: TRBJ2-7
v_gene: TRBV27
abundance: .

CDR3nt: TGTGCCAGCAGCTACGGACAGGGCAGCAATCAGCCCCAGCATTTT
CDR3aa: CASSYGQGSNQPQHF
d_gene: TRBD1
j_gene: TRBJ1-5
v_gene: TRBV27
abundance: .

CDR3nt: TGTGCCAGCAGCCAGGCCGACGGCACAGATACGCAGTATTTT
CDR3aa: CASSQADGTDTQYF
d_gene: .
j_gene: TRBJ2-3
v_gene: TRBV4-2
abundance: .

CDR3nt: TGTGCCAGCAGTTTGCAAGGGACGCTTGGAGCGGGGGGACGCTCCTACGAGCAGTACTTC
CDR3aa: CASSLQGTLGAGGRSYEQYF
d_gene: TRBD2
j_gene: TRBJ2-7
v_gene: TRBV28
abundance: .

CDR3nt: TGCGCCAGCAGCCAAGATCAGGAGGTCTGGGAGACCCAGTACTTC
CDR3aa: CASSQDQEVWETQYF
d_gene: .
j_gene: TRBJ2-5
v_gene: TRBV4-3
abundance: .

CDR3nt: TGCGCCAGCAGCCAACGCCTAGCGGGAGTTACAGATACGCAGTATTTT
CDR3aa: CASSQRLAGVTDTQYF
d_gene: TRBD2
j_gene: TRBJ2-3
v_gene: TRBV4-3
abundance: once

CDR3nt: TGTGCCAGCAGCCCAGGTTGGAGCACAGATACGCAGTATTTT
CDR3aa: CASSPGWSTDTQYF
d_gene: .
j_gene: TRBJ2-3
v_gene: TRBV5-5
abundance: .

CDR3nt: TGTGCCAGTAGTATCTTTCCGTCCTACGAGCAGTACTTC
CDR3aa: CASSIFPSYEQYF
d_gene: .
j_gene: TRBJ2-7
v_gene: TRBV19
abundance: .

CDR3nt: TGTGCCAGCAGCTTTGGTAGTCCCGAGACCCAGTACTTC
CDR3aa: CASSFGSPETQYF
d_gene: .
j_gene: TRBJ2-5
v_gene: TRBV7-6
abundance: .

CDR3nt: TGTGCCAGCAGCTATGGGGGGACTGAAGCTTTCTTT
CDR3aa: CASSYGGTEAFF
d_gene: .
j_gene: TRBJ1-1
v_gene: TRBV6-1
abundance: .

CDR3nt: TGTGCCAGCAGCTTGGTCATCGGCAGCCTCTACGAGCAGTACTTC
CDR3aa: CASSLVIGSLYEQYF
d_gene: .
j_gene: TRBJ2-7
v_gene: TRBV5-5
abundance: .

CDR3nt: TGTGCCAGCAGCTTAGCGCAAGGGATTGGATCACCCCTCCACTTT
CDR3aa: CASSLAQGIGSPLHF
d_gene: .
j_gene: TRBJ1-6
v_gene: TRBV7-9
abundance: .

CDR3nt: TGCGCCAGCAGCCAAGTGGACTTTCCGTACCAAGAGACCCAGTACTTC
CDR3aa: CASSQVDFPYQETQYF
d_gene: .
j_gene: TRBJ2-5
v_gene: TRBV4-1
abundance: once

CDR3nt: TGTGCCAGCAGCTTCGGGACAGATTCCTACGAGCAGTACTTC
CDR3aa: CASSFGTDSYEQYF
d_gene: TRBD1
j_gene: TRBJ2-7
v_gene: TRBV5-5
abundance: .

CDR3nt: TGTGCCAGCAGTGAAGAAGGGACAGGTCTCCCCAGGTATGGCTACACCTTC
CDR3aa: CASSEEGTGLPRYGYTF
d_gene: TRBD1
j_gene: TRBJ1-2
v_gene: TRBV2
abundance: .

CDR3nt: TGTGCCAGCAGTGACAGGGGAAAAGGGAACACTGAAGCTTTCTTT
CDR3aa: CASSDRGKGNTEAFF
d_gene: .
j_gene: TRBJ1-1
v_gene: TRBV25-1
abundance: few

CDR3nt: TGTGCCAGCAGCCAAGCCTCAATGATAGAAGAGACCCAGTACTTC
CDR3aa: CASSQASMIEETQYF
d_gene: .
j_gene: TRBJ2-5
v_gene: TRBV4-2
abundance: .

CDR3nt: TGTGCCAGCAGCAACGAGCGGGAGACGGGTCTAAGGGAGCTGTTTTTT
CDR3aa: CASSNERETGLRELFF
d_gene: TRBD2
j_gene: TRBJ2-2
v_gene: TRBV11-2
abundance: .

CDR3nt: TGTGCCAGCAGCTCCCGGTCCCCGGGGGAAACTGAAGCTTTCTTT
CDR3aa: CASSSRSPGETEAFF
d_gene: .
j_gene: TRBJ1-1
v_gene: TRBV7-9
abundance: .

CDR3nt: TGCGCCAGCAGTCGTCCCCCCGGGGGAGACTATGGCTACACCTTC
CDR3aa: CASSRPPGGDYGYTF
d_gene: .
j_gene: TRBJ1-2
v_gene: TRBV23-1
abundance: .

CDR3nt: TGTGCCAGTAGTCACCCCGGGGGCACTGAAGCTTTCTTT
CDR3aa: CASSHPGGTEAFF
d_gene: .
j_gene: TRBJ1-1
v_gene: TRBV19
abundance: .

CDR3nt: TGTGCCAGCAGTGTAGGCGGGGGGGCGGGCGAGCAGTACTTC
CDR3aa: CASSVGGGAGEQYF
d_gene: TRBD2
j_gene: TRBJ2-7
v_gene: TRBV27
abundance: .

CDR3nt: TGTGCCATCAGTGGTTCAGGGGCCGACACAGATACGCAGTATTTT
CDR3aa: CAISGSGADTDTQYF
d_gene: .
j_gene: TRBJ2-3
v_gene: TRBV10-3
abundance: once

CDR3nt: TGCGCCAGCAGTGAGTTTGTGGGGAGCACAGATACGCAGTATTTT
CDR3aa: CASSEFVGSTDTQYF
d_gene: .
j_gene: TRBJ2-3
v_gene: TRBV10-1
abundance: once

CDR3nt: TGTGCCAGCAGCCTCCGGGACAGGCGTCGCAATCAGCCCCAGCATTTT
CDR3aa: CASSLRDRRRNQPQHF
d_gene: TRBD1
j_gene: TRBJ1-5
v_gene: TRBV27
abundance: .